These 22 T cell receptor beta chains share one sample of origin, sequenced in a study of CD8+CD57+ T cells in acquired aplastic anemia. TCR beta VDJ combinations and CDR3 sequences were profiled from genomic DNA. TCRdb redid the calling of the reads with MiXCR, one entry per CDR3 protein. The data contain roughly 240,000 distinct CDR3 sequences, around 43% of them singletons. The authors sequenced patients whose flow cytometry had shown CD8+CD57+ cell expansion. Sequenced material: sorted CD4+, CD8+, or CD8+CD57+ T cells (not recorded which) from PBMCs. The receptors come from a human donor with aplastic anemia.

V is TRBV29-1 and J is TRBJ2-1; no reliable D call. Germline values: CDR1 SQVTM, CDR2 ANQGSEA. This CDR3 has 14 residues. V shed 7 bases and J shed 15 bases, with 28 bases lying between them. CDR3 loop: CSAELPDPKAPRFF. The DNA for the CDR3 is TGCAGCGCTGAGTTGCCGGACCCAAAGGCTCCACGGTTCTTC.

A remark on this clonotype: Since a much larger clone is just one base distant, this may be a read error. The chain links TRBV6-1 to TRBJ2-5; tentatively, D is TRBD2 (6 bases). The germline V gene has CDR1 MNHNS and CDR2 SASEGT. CDR3 length equals 15 residues. The V end lost 5 bases, the J end lost 6 bases, and 19 bases lay between the germline ends. CDR3 sequence (DNA): TGTGCCAGCAGTATCAACACCGGGACTGACCAGACCCAGTACTTC. It specifies CASSINTGTDQTQYF.

Many counts were recorded for this clonotype. This chain connects TRBV4-1 to TRBJ1-6; weak D call: TRBD1 (5 bases). Germline CDR1 reads MGHRA; CDR2 reads YSYEKL. V lost 2 bases, J lost 7 bases, and 12 bases lay in between. CDR3 length equals 15 residues. This CDR3 is CASSQIQTDNSPLHF. The CDR3 DNA sequence: TGCGCCAGCAGCCAAATCCAGACAGACAATTCACCCCTCCACTTT.

V usage is TRBV5-5 and J usage is TRBJ1-2; D might be TRBD1 (6 bases). The CDR3 has 15 amino acids. Germline V CDR1 and CDR2: SGHKS, YYEKEE (reference sequence). With 8 bases removed from V and 1 base from J, the gap between germline ends came to 18 bases. The CDR3 bases are TGTGCCAGTCGCCCGAATGACAGGATTAACTATGGCTACACCTTC. It yields the protein CASRPNDRINYGYTF. Using reference TRBV5-5 and TRBJ1-2 for the parts outside the CDR3, the full variable domain is DAGVTQSPTHLIKTRGQQVTLRCSPISGHKSVSWYQQVLGQGPQFIFQYYEKEERGRGNFPDRFSARQFPNYSSELNVNALLLGDSALYLCASRPNDRINYGYTFGSGTRLTVV.

About this clonotype: Compared with germline, one end of the junction differs, possibly owing to a read error. The rearrangement links TRBV5-1 to TRBJ2-7; D is unclear. This CDR3 contains 14 residues. CDR1 is SGHRS and CDR2 is YFSETQ in the germline V gene. CDR3 nucleotides: TGTGCCAGCAGCTTAGTGTCCAGGCCCCACGAGCAGTACTTC. Protein product: CASSLVSRPHEQYF.

Remarks on this clonotype: A read error is possible here, since a much larger clone lies one base away. The rearrangement joins TRBV7-9 to TRBJ2-1; 8 nucleotides match TRBD2. The germline V gene encodes CDR1 SEHNR and CDR2 FQNEAQ (reference sequence). The CDR3 is made up of 17 amino acids. As DNA, the CDR3 is TGTGCCAGCAGCCACCCTCTAGCGGGCAGCTCCTACAATGAGCAGCTCTTC. Protein: CASSHPLAGSSYNEQLF.

J is TRBJ2-7 and V is TRBV20-1, with 11 bases identical to TRBD2. This CDR3 contains 15 residues. Trimming removed 0 bases from V and 3 bases from J; junction bases left unmatched: 4. Germline V gene lookup returns CDR1 DFQATT and CDR2 SNEGSKA (reference sequence). CDR3 DNA sequence: TGCAGTGCTAGAGATGTACTAGCGGGGGACTACGAGCAGTACTTC. The encoded protein is CSARDVLAGDYEQYF.

The V call is TRBV20-1, the J call TRBJ2-1; D gene uncertain. The CDR3 spans 13 residues. Between the trimmed V and J ends, which lost 0 bases and 6 bases, there was a span of 9 bases. Germline V gene lookup returns CDR1 DFQATT and CDR2 SNEGSKA (reference sequence). CDR3 coding DNA: TGCAGTGCTAGAGATTATAGGGCCAATGAGCAGTTCTTC. Its translation is CSARDYRANEQFF.

In its sample, this clonotype was seen many times. This chain connects TRBV20-1 to TRBJ2-1; 9 positions agree with TRBD2. This CDR3 comprises 14 residues. Germline V gene lookup returns CDR1 DFQATT and CDR2 SNEGSKA (reference sequence). Trimming removed 6 bases from V and 4 bases from J; junction bases left unmatched: 7. This chain's CDR3 is CSARSGGHYNEQFF. CDR3 bases: TGCAGTGCCCGCAGCGGGGGGCATTACAATGAGCAGTTCTTC.

This chain connects TRBV19 to TRBJ2-1; a possible D gene is TRBD2 (5 bases). V lost 5 bases and J 8 bases, leaving 16 bases between the germline ends. CDR1 and CDR2 (germline): LNHDA, SQIVND (reference sequence). This CDR3 is 14 amino acids long. DNA of the CDR3: TGTGCCAGTAGTCCCTTCCGGGGATCAGATGAGCAGTTCTTC. Amino acids: CASSPFRGSDEQFF. Together with reference TRBV19 and TRBJ2-1, the CDR3 gives the full variable domain: DGGITQSPKYLFRKEGQNVTLSCEQNLNHDAMYWYRQDPGQGLRLIYYSQIVNDFQKGDIAEGYSVSREKKESFPLTVTSAQKNPTAFYLCASSPFRGSDEQFFGPGTRLTVL.

V is TRBV5-5 and J is TRBJ2-1; TRBD2 aligns across 13 bases. The CDR3 contains 17 residues. CDR1 is SGHKS and CDR2 is YYEKEE in the germline V gene (reference sequence). J lost 8 bases, V lost 7 bases, and 15 bases had no gene match. CDR3 protein: CASEILGLAGSMDEQFF. The CDR3 coding sequence is TGTGCCAGCGAGATTCTGGGACTAGCGGGAAGTATGGATGAGCAGTTCTTC.

Ten or more counts support this clonotype. CDR3 residues: CASSTARGLNTEAFF. CDR3 sequence (DNA): TGTGCCAGTAGTACTGCCAGGGGATTGAACACTGAAGCTTTCTTT. The V gene is TRBV19, the J gene TRBJ1-1; weak D call: TRBD1 (6 bases). This CDR3 region has 15 residues. Germline CDR1 and CDR2: LNHDA and SQIVND (reference sequence). Trimming stripped 4 bases from V and 0 bases from J, with 12 bases between.

The chain's CDR3 is CSARVTSGAYEQYF. DNA of the CDR3: TGCAGTGCTAGAGTAACTAGCGGGGCATACGAGCAGTACTTC. The V call is TRBV20-1, the J call TRBJ2-7; 10 nucleotides agree with TRBD2. The V and J ends lost 1 base and 4 bases, in that order; junction bases with no gene match: 4. The CDR3 contains 14 residues. Germline lookup yields CDR1 DFQATT and CDR2 SNEGSKA (reference sequence).

The chain couples TRBV27 to TRBJ1-2, with D possibly being TRBD1 (5 bases). CDR1 MNHEY and CDR2 SMNVEV come from the germline V gene (reference sequence). Deletions cut 7 bases from V and 8 bases from J, with 14 bases between. The length of the CDR3 is 12 residues. The CDR3 protein is CASTLGDVGYTF. In nucleotides, the CDR3 is TGTGCCAGCACTCTGGGGGATGTCGGCTACACCTTC.

This clonotype was detected once. The rearrangement joins TRBV24-1 to TRBJ1-1; TRBD1 is a possible D gene (6 bases). The germline V gene encodes CDR1 KGHDR and CDR2 SFDVKD. The length of the CDR3 is 14 residues. Deletions cut 0 bases from V and 3 bases from J, with 7 bases between. The CDR3 DNA sequence: TGTGCCACCAGTGATTTGACAGGGTACACTGAAGCTTTCTTT. This sequence encodes CATSDLTGYTEAFF.

This clonotype occurred many times. The chain uses TRBV11-3 and TRBJ2-5, with a tentative D call TRBD2 (5 bases). Trimming took 4 bases from V and 4 from J, leaving 10 bases between them. Per the germline V gene, CDR1 is SGHNT and CDR2 is YENEEA. The CDR3 has 13 residues. CDR3 residues: CASSSTAGETQYF. The CDR3 region has the DNA TGTGCCAGCAGCTCCACGGCGGGAGAGACCCAGTACTTC. Combining the CDR3 with reference TRBV11-3 and TRBJ2-5 gives the whole variable domain EAGVVQSPRYKIIEKKQPVAFWCNPISGHNTLYWYLQNLGQGPELLIRYENEEAVDDSQLPKDRFSAERLKGVDSTLKIQPAELGDSAVYLCASSSTAGETQYFGPGTRLLVL.

This clonotype was observed a handful of times. CDR3 region: CASSITGTSGSTDTQYF. The CDR3 nucleotides read TGTGCCAGCAGTATCACCGGGACTAGCGGTAGCACAGATACGCAGTATTTT. This sequence joins TRBV27 and TRBJ2-3; 11 bases are a match to TRBD2. The CDR3 sequence is 17 residues long. The germline CDR1 and CDR2 sequences are MNHEY and SMNVEV (reference sequence). The trim removed 5 bases at V and 0 bases at J, leaving 7 bases unmatched.

V usage is TRBV5-1 and J usage is TRBJ1-1; D uncertain. The CDR3 has 17 amino acids. Deletions cut 1 base from V and 3 bases from J, with 19 bases between. Per the germline V gene, CDR1 is SGHRS and CDR2 is YFSETQ. Here the CDR3 reads CASSLSGVSSRDTEAFF. As DNA, the CDR3 is TGCGCCAGCAGCTTGTCCGGCGTTAGTTCACGGGACACTGAAGCTTTCTTT.

This clonotype showed up many times. CDR3 nucleotides: TGTGCCAGCAGCATTTCGGTGTGGGATTCCTACAATGAGCAGTTCTTC. This sequence encodes CASSISVWDSYNEQFF. This rearrangement joins TRBV5-6 to TRBJ2-1; D not certain. Germline CDR1 SGHDT, CDR2 YYEEEE. V was trimmed by 4 bases and J by 1 base, leaving 15 bases between them. The CDR3 runs to 16 residues.

The rearrangement links TRBV25-1 to TRBJ2-7; TRBD2 matches 10 bases. V shed 8 bases, J shed 2 bases, and the junction held 0 bases outside the gene matches. The CDR3 sequence is 12 residues long. In germline, CDR1 is MGHDK, CDR2 SYGVNS. The chain's CDR3 is CASGTSAYEQYF. The CDR3 DNA reads TGTGCCAGCGGGACTAGCGCCTACGAGCAGTACTTC.

This clonotype occurred many times. The CDR3, as DNA: TGCGCCAGCAGCTTTTCAGGTGGGGGGCGAATTGGTGGCTACACCTTC. Translating it yields CASSFSGGGRIGGYTF. The rearrangement uses TRBV5-1 and TRBJ1-2; D might be TRBD1 (6 bases). V was clipped by 2 bases and J by 7 bases, with 21 bases between them. Germline values: CDR1 SGHRS, CDR2 YFSETQ. The CDR3 spans 16 residues.

Turning to this clonotype: This may be a read error, as it is one base from a much larger clone. The chain links TRBV10-3 to TRBJ2-7; D uncertain. The CDR3 covers 16 residues. Germline values: CDR1 ENHRY, CDR2 SYGVKD. CDR3 region: CASSYSISGSSYEQYF. The CDR3 bases are TGTGCCAGCAGTTACTCGATTTCGGGTAGCTCCTACGAGCAGTACTTC.